This T cell receptor (beta chain) was sequenced for a study of blood T cell repertoires in COVID-19. Looking at the study overall: Samples taken during acute and convalescent COVID-19 were collected in the United States, Italy and Spain.

CDR1 is MDHEN and CDR2 is SYDVKM in the germline V gene. V was shortened by 3 bases and J by 0 bases, with 6 bases between the two germline ends. The CDR3 consists of 14 residues. Method: immunoSEQ multiplex PCR; TCRdb's copy keeps in-frame clones and lacks some. This sample has 56,000 or so clones; approximately 80% occur once, and the top ten carry roughly 2.7%. This chain uses TRBV28 with TRBJ1-3; D not resolved. The sequence was obtained from a man aged 45-60 years with acute or convalescent COVID-19. Sequencing was performed on peripheral blood. The DNA of the CDR3 is TGTGCCAGCAGTTTTTCCGGCTCTGGAAACACCATATATTTT. It yields the protein CASSFSGSGNTIYF. The variable domain in full, completed from reference TRBV28 and TRBJ1-3, reads DVKVTQSSRYLVKRTGEKVFLECVQDMDHENMFWYRQDPGLGLRLIYFSYDVKMKEKGDIPEGYSVSREKKERFSLILESASTNQTSMYLCASSFSGSGNTIYFGEGSWLTVV.